One sample yielded the 17 T cell receptor beta chains listed below, sequenced in a study of beta chain features in type 1 diabetes. The whole isolated RNA underwent reverse transcription, so sequencing captured expressed TCRB transcripts. The assay was immunoSEQ multiplex PCR, and TCRdb's table has in-frame clones only and misses some. This sample has approximately 330,000 clones, with roughly 9.6% found just once. Source material: naive CD4+ T cells from blood. The receptors stem from a woman in her twenties or thirties in good health.

The chain recombines TRBV29-1 with TRBJ1-5; D is uncertain. This CDR3 comprises 14 residues. Germline CDR1 SQVTM, CDR2 ANQGSEA. The CDR3 here is CIRWYAPRYQPQHF. The CDR3 DNA reads TGCATCCGGTGGTACGCCCCTCGTTATCAGCCCCAGCATTTT.

A word on this clone: Other DNA sequences in the same sample also yield this CDR3. The rearrangement uses TRBV28 and TRBJ2-7, with D maybe TRBD2 (6 bases). The length of the CDR3 is 13 residues. V lost 2 bases and J 4 bases, leaving 9 bases between the germline ends. Germline CDR1 and CDR2: MDHEN and SYDVKM. The CDR3 nucleotides read TGTGCCAGCAGTTTAAGCGGGCCGTACGAGCAGTACTTC. It encodes CASSLSGPYEQYF.

The chain carries TRBV28 and TRBJ1-2; TRBD1 is a possible D gene (5 bases). In germline, CDR1 is MDHEN, CDR2 SYDVKM. This CDR3 is built from 13 residues. The V and J ends lost 6 bases and 3 bases respectively, with 11 bases between them. The CDR3 coding sequence is TGTGCCAGCAGAGTCGGGGGGGACTATGGCTACACCTTC. Protein sequence: CASRVGGDYGYTF.

The chain recombines TRBV15 with TRBJ2-1; 9 bases match TRBD2. The germline V gene has CDR1 LNHNV and CDR2 YYDKDF (reference sequence). This CDR3 is built from 16 residues. V lost 2 bases to trimming and J lost 6 bases; unmatched junction nucleotides: 8. The CDR3: CATSRKSGLAINEQFF. In DNA, the CDR3 is TGTGCCACCAGCAGAAAGTCCGGACTAGCGATCAATGAGCAGTTCTTC.

This clone was observed a few times. The chain carries TRBV5-4 and TRBJ2-3; D gene unclear. V lost 5 bases, J lost 0 bases, and 7 bases lay in between. The V gene's germline CDR1 is SGHNT and CDR2 YYREEE (reference sequence). The CDR3 totals 13 residues. The CDR3 sequence is CASRDSSTDTQYF. The CDR3 bases are TGTGCCAGCAGAGACTCTAGCACAGATACGCAGTATTTT.

This clone occurred a few times. The rearrangement links TRBV6-6 to TRBJ2-1; 9 bases align to TRBD2. The ends lost 7 bases at V and 4 bases at J; junction bases unmatched: 8. Germline values: CDR1 MNHNY, CDR2 SVGAGI (reference sequence). This CDR3 has 15 residues. The CDR3: CASTLRREGYNEQFF. CDR3 sequence (DNA): TGTGCCAGCACCCTTCGGCGGGAGGGGTACAATGAGCAGTTCTTC.

This clone was seen repeatedly, ten times or more. The chain combines TRBV29-1 with TRBJ2-6, with 9 bases aligning to TRBD1. The CDR3 is made up of 17 amino acids. Germline V gene lookup returns CDR1 SQVTM and CDR2 ANQGSEA. The trim removed 5 bases at V and 4 bases at J, leaving 12 bases unmatched. CDR3 sequence (DNA): TGCAGCGTTCCGGGACAGGGCGTCCGGCCCGGGGCCAACGTCCTGACTTTC. Its translation: CSVPGQGVRPGANVLTF.

This chain connects TRBV7-2 to TRBJ2-1; TRBD2 matches at 10 bases. The V and J ends lost 1 base and 6 bases, in that order; junction bases with no gene match: 3. This CDR3 has 15 residues. CDR1 SGHTA and CDR2 FQGNSA come from the germline V gene. CDR3 nucleotide sequence: TGTGCCAGCAGCTTAGGGGGACTAGCGCCCAATGAGCAGTTCTTC. Its translation is CASSLGGLAPNEQFF.

The chain carries TRBV5-6 and TRBJ1-1, with 11 bases aligning to TRBD1. The V gene's germline CDR1 is SGHDT and CDR2 YYEEEE. V dropped 4 bases and J dropped 6; count of bases not matched to a gene: 5. There are 14 residues in the CDR3. This chain's CDR3 is CASSRTGGVAEAFF. The CDR3 bases are TGTGCCAGCAGCAGGACAGGGGGCGTTGCTGAAGCTTTCTTT.

The rearrangement joins TRBV28 to TRBJ1-2; D possibly corresponds to TRBD1 (5 bases). Germline loops: CDR1 MDHEN, CDR2 SYDVKM. The CDR3 is made up of 15 amino acids. The ends were cut back, 4 bases at V and 4 bases at J, with 16 bases in the middle. The CDR3 protein is CASSSSAGGGYGYTF. The CDR3 nucleotides are TGTGCCAGCAGTTCGTCGGCGGGGGGGGGCTATGGCTACACCTTC.

This clone was counted only a few times. This chain connects TRBV5-1 to TRBJ2-3; 9 bases are a match to TRBD2. This CDR3 comprises 15 residues. Germline CDR1 and CDR2: SGHRS and YFSETQ. With 0 bases clipped from V and 3 bases from J, the junction kept 2 bases outside the gene matches. The CDR3, as DNA: TGCGCCAGCAGCTTGGGACTAGCGGAAACAGATACGCAGTATTTT. It encodes CASSLGLAETDTQYF.

This clone was seen a few times. The chain carries TRBV7-2 and TRBJ1-4; no firm D call. V was shortened by 3 bases and J by 7 bases, with 9 bases between the two germline ends. Germline V lookup: CDR1 SGHTA, CDR2 FQGNSA. The CDR3 contains 13 residues. CDR3: CASSFLRGEKLFF. The CDR3 region has the DNA TGTGCCAGCAGCTTTCTCCGGGGTGAAAAACTGTTTTTT.

This clone was detected a few times. The chain couples TRBV29-1 to TRBJ2-2; TRBD1 matches 7 bases. CDR3 size: 16 residues. Germline V gene data show CDR1 as SQVTM and CDR2 as ANQGSEA. V dropped 4 bases and J dropped 2; count of bases not matched to a gene: 10. CDR3 loop: CSVVVLGQTNTGELFF. DNA of the CDR3: TGCAGCGTTGTGGTCCTGGGACAGACCAACACCGGGGAGCTGTTTTTT.

This clone was seen a few times. One junction end does not reproduce the germline sequence, and a read error may be involved. The V and J genes are TRBV2 and TRBJ1-4, with D uncertain. Germline V gene lookup returns CDR1 SNHLY and CDR2 FYNNEI. The CDR3 contains 12 residues. CDR3: CASSEEREDLSF. Here the CDR3 DNA reads TGTGCCAGCAGTGAAGAAAGGGAGGACCTTTCGTTT.

The rearrangement links TRBV30 to TRBJ1-3, with 9 positions matching TRBD1. The V segment lost 3 bases and the J segment 2 bases; nucleotides outside the gene matches: 5. The CDR3 runs to 15 residues. Germline CDR1 GTSNPN, CDR2 SVGIG (reference sequence). CDR3 DNA sequence: TGTGCCTGGAGGGGGACAGGGCTGACTGGAAACACCATATATTTT. It codes for CAWRGTGLTGNTIYF. Looking up the rest from reference TRBV30 and TRBJ1-3 gives the full variable domain: SQTIHQWPATLVQPVGSPLSLECTVEGTSNPNLYWYRQAAGRGLQLLFYSVGIGQISSEVPQNLSASRPQDRQFILSSKKLLLSDSGFYLCAWRGTGLTGNTIYFGEGSWLTVV.

The rearrangement joins TRBV30 to TRBJ1-5; D uncertain. Germline V lookup: CDR1 GTSNPN, CDR2 SVGIG (reference sequence). The germline V and J ends were trimmed by 3 bases and 1 base, with 7 bases remaining between them. The length of the CDR3 is 13 residues. CDR3 protein: CAWSQKSNQPQHF. Here the CDR3 DNA reads TGTGCCTGGAGCCAAAAAAGCAATCAGCCCCAGCATTTT.

This clone was detected a few times. The chain is built from TRBV19 and TRBJ1-2, with 7 bases aligning to TRBD1. Trimming took 5 bases from V and 0 from J; bases not matched to a gene: 6. Germline loops: CDR1 LNHDA, CDR2 SQIVND (reference sequence). The CDR3 consists of 15 residues. This CDR3 is CASSPDRKPNYGYTF. The CDR3 DNA is TGTGCCAGTAGTCCGGACAGGAAACCTAACTATGGCTACACCTTC.